This T cell receptor (beta chain) was profiled in a study of CD8+ T cells in alopecia areata (dated by TCRdb to 2016 to 2019). Regarding the complete study: High-throughput TCRbeta sequencing was used to examine T cell clonal expansion in alopecia areata in both the C3H/HeJ mouse model and human patients. Human TCRbeta sequencing covered scalp tissue and sorted CD4+ and CD8+ peripheral blood T cells from patchy and totalis/universalis alopecia areata patients and healthy controls. TCRbeta CDR3 regions were amplified by immunoSEQ multiplex PCR using 35 Vbeta forward and 13 Jbeta reverse primers. RNA was extracted with the PAXgene miRNA kit for fixed scalp, the miRNeasy kit for PBMCs, and the RNeasy kit for mouse skin. Scalp clonality was compared among normal scalp (n=4), patchy alopecia areata scalp (n=8), and alopecia totalis/universalis scalp (n=8). Beyond this particular receptor, the publication reports: Unlike mouse skin, where gammadelta T cells dominate, normal human skin contains resident alphabeta T cells that get sequenced too, which complicates analysis of the scalp TCR repertoire. Compared with normal scalp, lesional scalp, particularly in alopecia totalis/universalis, had higher clonality and more expanded CD8+ clones, which suggests antigenic drive. Shared TCR sequences between patients were less evident than in mice, which may be partly attributable to HLA diversity in the patient population.

PBMCs were separated by density centrifugation and stained for CD3, CD4 and CD8, after which CD4+ and CD8+ T cells were sorted on a FACSAria. Scalp biopsies and blood samples were obtained from unaffected controls. The library was prepared using the immunoSEQ multiplex PCR assay. RNA was extracted from all samples and reverse transcribed into cDNA, which served as template for TCR sequencing. SuperScript III was used to make first-strand cDNA, primed with a 2:1 mix of oligo-dT and random hexamers. A synthetic immune receptor repertoire was used to assess amplification bias, and residual bias was removed computationally. In the original analysis: Raw reads were preprocessed to remove errors, and CDR3 was defined according to IMGT conventions as the region from the conserved cysteine to phenylalanine. Clonality was computed by normalizing Shannon entropy by log2 of the number of productive unique TCRs and subtracting the result from 1. Scalp TCRbeta sequences were cross-referenced with sorted blood CD4 and CD8 repertoires so that the CD4 or CD8 identity of scalp clones could be inferred. Here the immuneACCESS table is served through TCRdb, limited to in-frame sequences with V and J called. Missing clones are a known gap in these copies; in checked studies unresolved V genes cover under half, and the rest lacks a known reason. V and J calls and clone size follow that table, whereas D and trimming were derived from the DNA. Counted in this sample were 200,000 to 250,000 clones; approximately 53% of them appeared once. Jointly, the top ten make up 4.9% of the sample.

To note about this clone: There is no known antigen for this receptor. Base qualities are missing; no much larger clone stands one base away.

The germline V gene sets CDR1 to MNHEY and CDR2 to SVGAGI. A distance of 9 bases separates the germline ends of V and J, which lose 2 bases and 6 bases respectively. The CDR3 has 13 amino acids, counting the end cysteine and phenylalanine. Only the CDR3 DNA is retained, 39 bases long and in frame from the first base. The rearrangement joined TRBV6-5 to TRBJ2-3; the D gene identity is not certain. Sequences were obtained from CD8+ T cells sorted from blood. The receptor was derived from a human donor in good health. The nucleotide sequence reads TGTGCCAGCAGTTACAGCAGTTTCGATACGCAGTATTTT. It is translated as CASSYSSFDTQYF.